This T cell receptor (beta chain) was obtained from a study of regulatory T cells in long-lasting Graves disease. Building the TCR beta libraries relied on iRepertoire HTBI primers, and CDR3 regions underwent Arm-PCR. Using its own MiXCR run on the multiplex PCR reads, TCRdb lists one record per CDR3 protein. The table records approximately 300,000 distinct CDR3 sequences, over 15% of them present only once. This clonotype has a count of ten or more. Sample time point: newly diagnosed GD, antithyroid drugs for less than 3 months. Construction of the TCR library relied on RNA isolated from PBMCs. The receptor was derived from a female donor with Graves disease. This material consisted of peripheral blood mononuclear cells (PBMCs), taken at new diagnosis, from a patient treated with antithyroid drugs.

CDR3 in amino acids: CASSMGDINTPYEQYF. The CDR3 DNA follows: TGTGCCAGCAGTATGGGGGACATCAATACTCCCTACGAGCAGTACTTC. The rearrangement joins TRBV12-3 or TRBV12-4 to TRBJ2-7, with D perhaps TRBD1 (6 bases). The CDR3 has 16 residues. V was cut by 5 bases and J by 2 bases, with 19 bases left in between.